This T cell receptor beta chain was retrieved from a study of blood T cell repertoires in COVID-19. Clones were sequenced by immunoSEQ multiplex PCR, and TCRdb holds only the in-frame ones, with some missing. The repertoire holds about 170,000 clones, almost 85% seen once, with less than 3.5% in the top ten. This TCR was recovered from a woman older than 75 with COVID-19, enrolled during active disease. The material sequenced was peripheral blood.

CDR3 region: CASSSTGVALGNEQYF. The CDR3 coding sequence is TGTGCCAGCAGTTCCACGGGAGTAGCCCTTGGGAACGAGCAGTACTTC. The chain is built from TRBV6-5 and TRBJ2-7, with a tentative D call TRBD2 (6 bases). CDR1 and CDR2 (germline): MNHEY, SVGAGI. CDR3 length: 16 amino acids. Between the trimmed V and J ends, which lost 4 bases and 5 bases, there was a span of 21 bases.